Each of the 17 T cell receptor beta chains below was sequenced from the same sample in a study of human T cells and chemical hapten exposure. Time point in this sample: healthy volunteer bleed at 6 weeks. It was from unfractionated whole blood that total RNA was extracted. TCRdb fed the RACE reads into MiXCR, producing one record per CDR3 protein. The table shows about 70,000 distinct CDR3 sequences, with about 5.7% occurring only once. The sequencing input was whole blood. These receptors all come from a female donor in good health. Some clones in this sample may be carry-over from other donors' samples.

This clonotype was seen once. One end of the junction varies from germline; a read error may be responsible. J is TRBJ2-1 and V is TRBV6-5; 7 bases are a match to TRBD1. In germline, CDR1 is MNHEY, CDR2 SVGAGI. The CDR3 extends over 14 amino acids. The CDR3 DNA is TGTGCCGGCAGAAAATCGACAGGGTCTGTTGAGCAGTTCTTC. As protein: CAGRKSTGSVEQFF.

This clonotype was seen ten or more times. This chain joins TRBV21-1 and TRBJ2-1; TRBD2 was called by the table and not checked on the DNA. TRBV21-1 is a listed pseudogene. The CDR3 runs 15 residues. The CDR3 DNA reads as TGTGCCAGCAGCAGACCATCTAGCGGGATACATGAGCAGTTCTTC. This codes for CASSRPSSGIHEQFF.

This clonotype was observed a handful of times. The gene calls are TRBV12-3 or TRBV12-4 and TRBJ2-7, with no clear D. The CDR3 contains 15 residues. Trimming removed 5 bases at V and 5 bases at J, with 19 bases between. CDR3 protein: CASSPMIGARNEQYF. Written as DNA, the CDR3 is TGTGCCAGCAGTCCAATGATTGGAGCCCGGAACGAGCAGTACTTC.

This clonotype was found a few times. The rearrangement uses TRBV29-1 and TRBJ2-1; the match to TRBD2 covers 13 bases. CDR1 SQVTM and CDR2 ANQGSEA come from the germline V gene. J gave up 2 bases and V 7 bases, and 8 bases lay outside the gene matches. The CDR3 runs 16 residues. The CDR3 sequence is CSAAGLAGAAYNEQFF. As DNA, the CDR3 is TGCAGCGCTGCCGGACTAGCGGGAGCGGCCTACAATGAGCAGTTCTTC.

The rearrangement joins TRBV14 to TRBJ1-2; 8 bases align to TRBD1. The ends lost 4 bases at V and 2 bases at J; junction bases unmatched: 6. CDR1 and CDR2 (germline): SGHDN, FVKESK. The CDR3 is 15 amino acids. CDR3 sequence: CASSPGQGFNYGYTF. CDR3 DNA sequence: TGTGCCAGCAGCCCCGGACAGGGTTTCAACTATGGCTACACCTTC.

This clonotype appeared many times. This chain links TRBV7-9 with TRBJ1-1; D remains ambiguous. The V end was cut by 3 bases, the J end by 7 bases, with 12 bases between. The length of the CDR3 is 13 residues. CDR1 SEHNR and CDR2 FQNEAQ come from the germline V gene (reference sequence). The chain's CDR3 is CASSFKGPVEAFF. The CDR3 DNA follows: TGTGCCAGCAGCTTTAAGGGTCCCGTTGAAGCTTTCTTT.

This clonotype is judged medium-sized. CDR3 sequence (DNA): TGTGCCAGCACCCATGGGGGTGTGGGCACAGATACGCAGTATTTT. Its translation is CASTHGGVGTDTQYF. The chain recombines TRBV3-1 with TRBJ2-3; either TRBD1 or TRBD2 may fit D (5 bases each). The germline CDR1 and CDR2 sequences are LGHDT and YNNKEL (reference sequence). The CDR3 loop spans 15 amino acids. V was trimmed by 7 bases and J by 1 base, leaving 15 bases between them.

The chain employs TRBV20-1 and TRBJ2-7, with 8 positions matching TRBD2. CDR1 and CDR2 from the germline V gene are DFQATT and SNEGSKA (reference sequence). The V segment lost 0 bases and the J segment 5 bases; nucleotides outside the gene matches: 9. CDR3 length equals 15 residues. CDR3 nucleotides: TGCAGTGCTAGAGATAGGGACCCCGGGAGGGACGAGCAGTACTTC. Residues: CSARDRDPGRDEQYF.

Many counts were recorded for this clonotype. This chain links TRBV10-3 with TRBJ2-5; D perhaps matches TRBD2 (6 bases). The CDR3 spans 13 residues. Germline V CDR1 and CDR2: ENHRY, SYGVKD. The V gene lost 6 bases and the J gene lost 4 bases, with 12 bases spanning the gap. The CDR3 is CAIRLEGLETQYF. Written as DNA, the CDR3 is TGTGCCATCAGACTGGAGGGTTTAGAGACCCAGTACTTC.

This clonotype was counted many times. V gene TRBV6-6 combines with J gene TRBJ1-1, with a weak D call TRBD1 (6 bases). Looked up from germline, CDR1 is MNHNY and CDR2 is SVGAGI (reference sequence). The germline V and J ends were trimmed by 2 bases and 6 bases, with 13 bases remaining between them. The CDR3 length is 14 residues. CDR3 amino acids: CASSYGAGGPEAFF. DNA for the CDR3: TGTGCCAGCAGTTACGGTGCGGGGGGCCCTGAAGCTTTCTTT.

This clonotype was recorded at least ten times. V usage is TRBV19 and J usage is TRBJ1-1; D is ambiguous. The CDR3 has 14 residues. Germline V gives CDR1 LNHDA, CDR2 SQIVND (reference sequence). Trimming stripped 1 base from V and 5 bases from J, with 11 bases between. CDR3 DNA sequence: TGTGCCAGTAGTATAGCCGGCCCTGGGACTGAAGCTTTCTTT. Its translation is CASSIAGPGTEAFF.

This clonotype has ten or more counts. The rearrangement joins TRBV7-6 to TRBJ1-1; no firm D call. CDR1 is SGHVS and CDR2 is FNYEAQ in the germline V gene. CDR3 length: 15 residues. The V and J ends lost 5 bases and 0 bases respectively, with 13 bases between them. The DNA of the CDR3 is TGTGCCAGCAGCGATTTAGACGCGATGAACACTGAAGCTTTCTTT. Translated: CASSDLDAMNTEAFF.

This clonotype was counted at least ten times. This chain uses TRBV27 with TRBJ1-2, with D hard to call. V lost 4 bases and J 6 bases, leaving 12 bases between the germline ends. The CDR3 spans 13 residues. The germline V gene encodes CDR1 MNHEY and CDR2 SMNVEV (reference sequence). CDR3: CASSSPGRDGYTF. In DNA form, the CDR3 reads TGTGCCAGCAGTTCCCCCGGGAGGGATGGCTACACCTTC.

This clonotype was recorded many times. The chain uses TRBV29-1 and TRBJ1-1; tentatively, D is TRBD1 (6 bases). The CDR3 length is 13 residues. Germline V gene data show CDR1 as SQVTM and CDR2 as ANQGSEA. V shed 7 bases and J shed 0 bases, with 12 bases lying between them. The CDR3 is CSARDTMNTEAFF. Here the CDR3 DNA reads TGCAGCGCCAGGGACACCATGAACACTGAAGCTTTCTTT.

J is TRBJ2-7 and V is TRBV4-2; TRBD1 matches 7 bases. The germline V gene encodes CDR1 LGHNA and CDR2 YNFKEQ. The CDR3 totals 14 residues. The V gene end was trimmed by 1 base and the J gene end by 6 bases; junction bases not matched to a gene: 6. CDR3 in DNA: TGTGCCAGCAGCCAAGGGACAGGCCTCCTCGAGCAGTACTTC. It specifies CASSQGTGLLEQYF.

This clonotype was recorded at least ten times. J is TRBJ2-7 and V is TRBV4-2; 7 bases map to TRBD1. The CDR3 sequence is 15 residues long. Germline V gives CDR1 LGHNA, CDR2 YNFKEQ. Trimming at V came to 0 bases and at J to 5 bases, leaving 7 bases not matched to a gene. The DNA for the CDR3 is TGTGCCAGCAGCCAAGACGAGGGACAGACCGACGAGCAGTACTTC. Translating it yields CASSQDEGQTDEQYF.

This clonotype occurred a few times. As DNA, the CDR3 is TGTGCCAGCAGTTCATTCTCTAGCACAGATACGCAGTATTTT. Its translation is CASSSFSSTDTQYF. The gene calls are TRBV27 and TRBJ2-3; D is undetermined. CDR3 length equals 14 residues. Germline V gene data show CDR1 as MNHEY and CDR2 as SMNVEV (reference sequence). The ends were cut back, 4 bases at V and 0 bases at J, with 8 bases in the middle.